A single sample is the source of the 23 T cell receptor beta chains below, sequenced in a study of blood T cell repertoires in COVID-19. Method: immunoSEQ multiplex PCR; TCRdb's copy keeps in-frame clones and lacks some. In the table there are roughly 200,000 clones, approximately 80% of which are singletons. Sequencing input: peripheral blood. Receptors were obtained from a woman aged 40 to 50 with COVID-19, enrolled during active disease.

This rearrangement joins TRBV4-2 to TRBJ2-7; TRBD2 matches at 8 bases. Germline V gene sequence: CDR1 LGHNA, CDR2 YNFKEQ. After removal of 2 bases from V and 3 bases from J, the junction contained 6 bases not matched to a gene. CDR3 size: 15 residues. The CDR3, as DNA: TGTGCCAGCAGCCAACCGGGACTAGGTAACTACGAGCAGTACTTC. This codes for CASSQPGLGNYEQYF.

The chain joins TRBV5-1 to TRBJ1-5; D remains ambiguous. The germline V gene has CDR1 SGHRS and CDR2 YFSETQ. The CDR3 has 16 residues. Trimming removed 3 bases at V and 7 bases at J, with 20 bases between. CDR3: CASSSGPTTPGQPQHF. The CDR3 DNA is TGCGCCAGCAGCTCGGGCCCTACTACCCCGGGGCAGCCCCAGCATTTT.

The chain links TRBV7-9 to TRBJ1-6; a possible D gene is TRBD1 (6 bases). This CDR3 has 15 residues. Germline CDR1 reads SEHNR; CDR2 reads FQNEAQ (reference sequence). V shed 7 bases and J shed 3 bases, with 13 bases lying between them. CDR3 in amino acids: CASNPIRGYNSPLHF. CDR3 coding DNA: TGTGCCAGCAACCCTATCAGGGGCTATAATTCACCCCTCCACTTT.

Here the CDR3 reads CASSKRGQGLGYTF. CDR3 bases: TGTGCCAGCAGCAAAAGAGGACAGGGACTCGGCTACACCTTC. The rearrangement links TRBV27 to TRBJ1-2; TRBD1 matches 8 bases. This CDR3 contains 14 residues. V dropped 6 bases and J dropped 8; count of bases not matched to a gene: 11. Germline values: CDR1 MNHEY, CDR2 SMNVEV (reference sequence).

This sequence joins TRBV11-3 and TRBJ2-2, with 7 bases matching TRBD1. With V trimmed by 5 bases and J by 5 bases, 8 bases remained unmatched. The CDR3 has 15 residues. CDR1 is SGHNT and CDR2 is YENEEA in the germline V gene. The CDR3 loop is CASSPSRGLTGELFF. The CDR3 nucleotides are TGTGCCAGCAGCCCCAGCAGGGGGTTAACCGGGGAGCTGTTTTTT.

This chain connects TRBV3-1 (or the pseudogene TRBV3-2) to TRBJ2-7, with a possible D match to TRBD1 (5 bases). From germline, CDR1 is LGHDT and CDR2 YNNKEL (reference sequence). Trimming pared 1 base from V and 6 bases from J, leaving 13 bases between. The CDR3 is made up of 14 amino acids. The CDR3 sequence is CASSQGAQGGEQYF. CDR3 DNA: TGTGCCAGCAGCCAAGGGGCCCAGGGCGGCGAGCAGTACTTC.

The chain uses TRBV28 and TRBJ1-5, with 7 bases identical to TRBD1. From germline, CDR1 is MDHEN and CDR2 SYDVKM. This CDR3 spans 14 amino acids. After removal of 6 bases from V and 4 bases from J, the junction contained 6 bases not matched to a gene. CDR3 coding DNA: TGTGCCAGCAGCAGTCCGGGACAGAATCAGCCCCAGCATTTT. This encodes CASSSPGQNQPQHF. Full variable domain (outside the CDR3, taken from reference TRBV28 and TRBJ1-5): DVKVTQSSRYLVKRTGEKVFLECVQDMDHENMFWYRQDPGLGLRLIYFSYDVKMKEKGDIPEGYSVSREKKERFSLILESASTNQTSMYLCASSSPGQNQPQHFGDGTRLSIL.

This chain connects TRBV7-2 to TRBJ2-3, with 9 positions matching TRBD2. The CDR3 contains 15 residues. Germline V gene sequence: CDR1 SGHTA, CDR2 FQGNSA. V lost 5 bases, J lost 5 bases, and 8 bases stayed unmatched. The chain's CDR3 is CASSRRTSEGDTQYF. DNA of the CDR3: TGTGCCAGCAGCCGCCGGACTAGCGAAGGAGATACGCAGTATTTT.

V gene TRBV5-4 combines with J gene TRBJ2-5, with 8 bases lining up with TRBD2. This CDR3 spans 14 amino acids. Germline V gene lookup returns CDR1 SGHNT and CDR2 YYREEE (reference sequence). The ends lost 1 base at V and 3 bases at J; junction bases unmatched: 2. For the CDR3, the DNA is TGTGCCAGCAGCTTGTCGGGGGGGGAAGAGACCCAGTACTTC. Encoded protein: CASSLSGGEETQYF. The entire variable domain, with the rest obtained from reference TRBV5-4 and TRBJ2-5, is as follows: ETGVTQSPTHLIKTRGQQVTLRCSSQSGHNTVSWYQQALGQGPQFIFQYYREEENGRGNFPPRFSGLQFPNYSSELNVNALELDDSALYLCASSLSGGEETQYFGPGTRLLVL.

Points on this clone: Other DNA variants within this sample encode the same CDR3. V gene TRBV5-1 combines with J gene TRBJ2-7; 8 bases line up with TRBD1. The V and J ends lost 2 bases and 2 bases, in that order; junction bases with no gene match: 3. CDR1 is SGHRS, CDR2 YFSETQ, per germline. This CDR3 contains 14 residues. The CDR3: CASSFRQGPYEQYF. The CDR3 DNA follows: TGCGCCAGCAGCTTCCGACAGGGGCCCTACGAGCAGTACTTC.

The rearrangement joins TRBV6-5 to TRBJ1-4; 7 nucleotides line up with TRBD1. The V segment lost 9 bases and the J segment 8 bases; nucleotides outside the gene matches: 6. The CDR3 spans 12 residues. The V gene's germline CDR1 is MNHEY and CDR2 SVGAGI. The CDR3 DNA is TGTGCCAGTAAAAGGGGACAGGAAAAACTGTTTTTT. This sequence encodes CASKRGQEKLFF.

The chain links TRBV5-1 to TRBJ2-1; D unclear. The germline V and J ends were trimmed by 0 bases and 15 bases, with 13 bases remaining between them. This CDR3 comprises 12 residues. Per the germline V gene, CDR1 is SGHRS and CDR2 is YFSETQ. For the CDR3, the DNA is TGCGCCAGCAGCTTGGAGACGTCAAGACTGTTCTTC. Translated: CASSLETSRLFF.

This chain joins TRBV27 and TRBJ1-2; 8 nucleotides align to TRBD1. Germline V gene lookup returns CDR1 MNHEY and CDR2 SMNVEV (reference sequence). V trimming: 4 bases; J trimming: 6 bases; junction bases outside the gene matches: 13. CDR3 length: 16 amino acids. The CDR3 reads CASSYTGGQGLDGYTF. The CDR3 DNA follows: TGTGCCAGCAGTTACACAGGGGGGCAGGGGTTAGATGGCTACACCTTC.

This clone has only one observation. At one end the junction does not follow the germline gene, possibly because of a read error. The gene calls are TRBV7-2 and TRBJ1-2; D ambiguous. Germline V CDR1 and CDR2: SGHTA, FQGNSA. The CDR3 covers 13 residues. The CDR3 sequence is CARSSLRSRGYTF. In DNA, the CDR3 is TGTGCCAGGAGCTCCCTAAGGTCTAGAGGCTACACCTTC.

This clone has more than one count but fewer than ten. The CDR3 DNA reads TGTGCCAGCAGCTCCTTCCGGCAGGAAGGTTCACCCCTCCACTTT. This encodes CASSSFRQEGSPLHF. The chain has TRBV5-4 and TRBJ1-6, with D hard to call. V lost 3 bases, J lost 9 bases, and 16 bases lay in between. The CDR3 covers 15 residues. Looked up from germline, CDR1 is SGHNT and CDR2 is YYREEE (reference sequence).

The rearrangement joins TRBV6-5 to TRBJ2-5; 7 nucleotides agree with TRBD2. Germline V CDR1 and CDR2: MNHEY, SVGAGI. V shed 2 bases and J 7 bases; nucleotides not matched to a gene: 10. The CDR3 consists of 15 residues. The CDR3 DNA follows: TGTGCCAGCAGTTACGATAGCGGGTCCTCGCGGACCCAGTACTTC. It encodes CASSYDSGSSRTQYF.

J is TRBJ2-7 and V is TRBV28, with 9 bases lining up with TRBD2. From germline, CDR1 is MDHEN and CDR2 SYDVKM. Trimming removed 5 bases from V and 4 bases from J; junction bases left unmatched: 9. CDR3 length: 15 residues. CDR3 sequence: CASSAGGGAGYEQYF. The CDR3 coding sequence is TGTGCCAGCAGTGCCGGCGGGGGGGCGGGTTACGAGCAGTACTTC.

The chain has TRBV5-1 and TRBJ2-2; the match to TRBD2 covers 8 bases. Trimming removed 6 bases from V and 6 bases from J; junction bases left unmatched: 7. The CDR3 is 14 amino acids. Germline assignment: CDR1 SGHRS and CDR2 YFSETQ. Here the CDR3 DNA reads TGCGCCAGCAAAAGCGGGGGTAACGCCGGGGAGCTGTTTTTT. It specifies CASKSGGNAGELFF.

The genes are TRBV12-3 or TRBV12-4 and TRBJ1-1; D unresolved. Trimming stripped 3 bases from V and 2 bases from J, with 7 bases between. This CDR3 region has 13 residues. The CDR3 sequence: CASSLMRNTEAFF. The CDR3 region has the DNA TGTGCCAGCAGTTTGATGAGAAACACTGAAGCTTTCTTT.

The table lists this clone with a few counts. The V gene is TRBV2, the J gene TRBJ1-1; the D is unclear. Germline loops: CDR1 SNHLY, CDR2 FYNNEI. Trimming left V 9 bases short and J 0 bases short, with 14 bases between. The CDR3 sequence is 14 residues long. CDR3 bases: TGTGCCAGAACTAAGGGAGGGCTGAACACTGAAGCTTTCTTT. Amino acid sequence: CARTKGGLNTEAFF.

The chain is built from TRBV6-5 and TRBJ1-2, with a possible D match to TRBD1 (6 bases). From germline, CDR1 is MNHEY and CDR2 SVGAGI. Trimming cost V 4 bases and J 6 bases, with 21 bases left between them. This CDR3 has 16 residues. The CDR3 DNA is TGTGCCAGCAGTTCCCTCCCGGGACAACGGGGAGATGGCTACACCTTC. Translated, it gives CASSSLPGQRGDGYTF.

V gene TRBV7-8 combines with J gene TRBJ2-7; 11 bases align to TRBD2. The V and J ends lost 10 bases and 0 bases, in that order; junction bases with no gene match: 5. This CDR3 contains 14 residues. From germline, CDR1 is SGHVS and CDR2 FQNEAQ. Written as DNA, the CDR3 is TGTGCCACCAAACTAGCGGGGGTCTCCTACGAGCAGTACTTC. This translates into CATKLAGVSYEQYF.

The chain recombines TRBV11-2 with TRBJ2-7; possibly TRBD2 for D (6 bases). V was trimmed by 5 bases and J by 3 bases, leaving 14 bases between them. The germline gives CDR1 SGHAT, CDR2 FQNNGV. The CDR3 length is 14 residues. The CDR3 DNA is TGTGCCAGCAGCCCTGGACGGGGGTTCTACGAGCAGTACTTC. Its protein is CASSPGRGFYEQYF.